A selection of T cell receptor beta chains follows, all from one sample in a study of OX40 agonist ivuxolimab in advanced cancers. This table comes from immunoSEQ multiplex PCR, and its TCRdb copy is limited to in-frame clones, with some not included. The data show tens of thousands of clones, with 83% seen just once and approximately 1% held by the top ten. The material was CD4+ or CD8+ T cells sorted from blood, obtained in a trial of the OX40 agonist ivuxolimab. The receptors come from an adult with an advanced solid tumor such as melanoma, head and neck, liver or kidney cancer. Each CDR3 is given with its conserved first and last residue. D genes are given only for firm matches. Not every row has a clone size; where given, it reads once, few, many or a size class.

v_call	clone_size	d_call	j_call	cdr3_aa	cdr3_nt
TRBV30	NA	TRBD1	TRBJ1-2	CAWSPGGGYGYTF	TGTGCCTGGAGTCCAGGGGGCGGCTATGGCTACACCTTC
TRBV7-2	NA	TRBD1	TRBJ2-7	CASSLAVGQGGLYEQYF	TGTGCCAGCAGCTTAGCGGTTGGACAGGGGGGACTCTACGAGCAGTACTTC
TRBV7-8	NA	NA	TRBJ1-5	CASSLALNQPQHF	TGTGCCAGCAGCTTAGCTCTTAATCAGCCCCAGCATTTT
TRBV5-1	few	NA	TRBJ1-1	CASSQAGGNTEAFF	TGCGCCAGCAGCCAGGCGGGGGGGAACACTGAAGCTTTCTTT
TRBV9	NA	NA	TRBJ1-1	CASSAVGGGRTEAFF	TGTGCCAGCAGCGCGGTGGGGGGAGGAAGGACTGAAGCTTTCTTT
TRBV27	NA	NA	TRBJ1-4	CASSFGQHNNEKLFF	TGTGCCAGCAGTTTCGGACAGCATAATAATGAAAAACTGTTTTTT
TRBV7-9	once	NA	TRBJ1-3	CASSLVGFPGNTIYF	TGTGCCAGCAGCTTAGTGGGTTTCCCTGGAAACACCATATATTTT
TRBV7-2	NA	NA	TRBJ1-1	CASSPQGRNTEAFF	TGTGCCAGCAGCCCCCAAGGCAGAAACACTGAAGCTTTCTTT
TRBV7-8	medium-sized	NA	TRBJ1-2	CASSTWGSQGAYGYTF	TGTGCCAGCAGCACGTGGGGATCACAGGGCGCCTATGGCTACACCTTC
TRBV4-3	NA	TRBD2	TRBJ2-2	CASSQDPRLATGELFF	TGCGCCAGCAGCCAAGATCCCCGACTAGCTACCGGGGAGCTGTTTTTT
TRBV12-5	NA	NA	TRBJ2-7	CASSIGRAYEQYF	TGTGCTAGTTCAATCGGGAGAGCCTACGAGCAGTACTTC
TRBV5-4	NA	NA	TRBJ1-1	CASSLDQGGAFF	TGTGCCAGCAGCTTGGACCAGGGCGGTGCTTTCTTT
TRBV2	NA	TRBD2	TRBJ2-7	CASRGLAGGYEQYF	TGTGCCAGCAGGGGGCTGGCGGGGGGTTACGAGCAGTACTTC
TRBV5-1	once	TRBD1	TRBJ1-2	CASRRDRGLANYGYTF	TGCGCCAGCAGGAGGGACAGGGGGCTCGCTAACTATGGCTACACCTTC
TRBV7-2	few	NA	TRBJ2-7	CASSLERRHEQYF	TGTGCCAGCAGCTTGGAACGACGGCACGAGCAGTACTTC
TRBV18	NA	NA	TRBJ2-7	CASSPLGREQYF	TGTGCCAGCTCACCTTTGGGACGCGAGCAGTACTTC
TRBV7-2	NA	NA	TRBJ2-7	CASSLGFGEEIYEQYF	TGTGCCAGCAGCTTAGGGTTTGGGGAAGAGATCTACGAGCAGTACTTC
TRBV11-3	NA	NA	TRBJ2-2	CASSLGGAHTGELFF	TGTGCCAGCAGCTTAGGGGGGGCACACACCGGGGAGCTGTTTTTT
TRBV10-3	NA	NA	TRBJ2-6	CAISEGVTGANVLTF	TGTGCCATCAGCGAAGGTGTGACTGGGGCCAACGTCCTGACTTTC
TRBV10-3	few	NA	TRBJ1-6	CAISESNNSPLHF	TGTGCCATCAGTGAGTCCAATAATTCACCCCTCCACTTT
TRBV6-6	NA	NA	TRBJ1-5	CASSYPGGAQPQHF	TGTGCCAGCAGTTATCCGGGGGGTGCTCAGCCCCAGCATTTT
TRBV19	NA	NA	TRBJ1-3	CASSIDGLLSGNTIYF	TGTGCCAGTAGTATAGATGGTCTGTTATCTGGAAACACCATATATTTT
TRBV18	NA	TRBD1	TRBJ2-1	CASSLRQGRYNEQFF	TGTGCCAGCTCACTCCGACAGGGGCGTTACAATGAGCAGTTCTTC
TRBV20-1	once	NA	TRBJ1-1	CSSGRNTEAFF	TGCAGTTCCGGGAGGAACACTGAAGCTTTCTTT
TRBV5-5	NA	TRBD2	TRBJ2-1	CASGFSGDPYNEQFF	TGTGCCAGCGGGTTTAGCGGGGATCCCTACAATGAGCAGTTCTTC
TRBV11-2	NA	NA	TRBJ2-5	CASSLSRDKIRETQYF	TGTGCCAGCAGCTTAAGCCGGGATAAAATTAGGGAGACCCAGTACTTC
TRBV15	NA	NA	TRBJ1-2	CATSRDPADFYGYTF	TGTGCCACCAGCAGAGATCCGGCCGACTTTTATGGCTACACCTTC
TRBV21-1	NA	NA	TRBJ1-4	CASIGKPRGVDNEKLFF	TGTGCCAGCATCGGAAAGCCAAGAGGGGTAGATAATGAAAAACTGTTTTTT
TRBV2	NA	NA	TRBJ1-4	CASSERQVGEKLFF	TGTGCCAGCAGTGAACGGCAGGTCGGAGAAAAACTGTTTTTT
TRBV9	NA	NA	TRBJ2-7	CASSAGPGAYEQYF	TGTGCCAGCAGCGCGGGACCGGGGGCCTACGAGCAGTACTTC
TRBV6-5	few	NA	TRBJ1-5	CASRQGGNQPQHF	TGTGCCAGCAGACAGGGAGGCAATCAGCCCCAGCATTTT
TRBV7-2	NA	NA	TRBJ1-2	CASSRPRAGGYTF	TGTGCCAGCAGCCGACCCAGGGCTGGTGGCTACACCTTC
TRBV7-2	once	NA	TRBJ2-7	CASSLLRWNEQYF	TGTGCCAGCAGCTTATTACGGTGGAACGAGCAGTACTTC
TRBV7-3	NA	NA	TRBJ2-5	CASSLYGDQETQYF	TGTGCCAGCAGCTTATATGGGGACCAAGAGACCCAGTACTTC
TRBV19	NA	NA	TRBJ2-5	CASSGGLGETQYF	TGTGCCAGTAGCGGAGGGTTGGGGGAGACCCAGTACTTC
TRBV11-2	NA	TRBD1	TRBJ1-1	CASSYSRGATEAFF	TGTGCCAGCAGCTACAGCAGGGGGGCCACTGAAGCTTTCTTT
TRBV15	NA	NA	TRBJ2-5	CATSRPPSSNQETQYF	TGTGCCACCAGCAGACCCCCGTCGAGTAACCAAGAGACCCAGTACTTC
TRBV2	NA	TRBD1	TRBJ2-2	CASSPRTGVTGELFF	TGTGCCAGCAGTCCGAGGACAGGGGTCACCGGGGAGCTGTTTTTT
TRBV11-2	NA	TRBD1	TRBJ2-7	CASSLIRTGTYEQYF	TGTGCCAGCAGCCTCATAAGGACAGGGACCTACGAGCAGTACTTC
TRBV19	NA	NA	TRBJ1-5	CASSLPLQPQHF	TGTGCCAGTAGTCTCCCGCTTCAGCCCCAGCATTTT
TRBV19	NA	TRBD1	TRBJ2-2	CASRAGGYLQSGELFF	TGTGCCAGTAGGGCAGGGGGCTATCTACAGAGCGGGGAGCTGTTTTTT
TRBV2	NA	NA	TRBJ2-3	CASSALLTDTQYF	TGTGCCAGCAGTGCTTTGCTCACAGATACGCAGTATTTT
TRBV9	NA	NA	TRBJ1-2	CASSVGGMGGVEGYTF	TGTGCCAGCAGCGTAGGAGGTATGGGGGGAGTTGAAGGCTACACCTTC
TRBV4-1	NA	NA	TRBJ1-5	CASSQESPREGSNQPQHF	TGCGCCAGCAGCCAAGAGAGCCCCAGGGAGGGGAGCAATCAGCCCCAGCATTTT
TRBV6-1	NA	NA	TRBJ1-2	CASSTASSGYTF	TGTGCCAGTTCGACAGCCTCCTCTGGCTACACCTTC
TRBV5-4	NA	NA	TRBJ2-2	CASSSGTGGELFF	TGTGCCAGCAGCTCCGGGACCGGCGGGGAGCTGTTTTTT
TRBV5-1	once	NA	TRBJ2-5	CASSPWTGNQETQYF	TGCGCCAGCAGCCCATGGACGGGAAACCAAGAGACCCAGTACTTC
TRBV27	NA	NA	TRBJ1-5	CASSVQLNQPQHF	TGTGCCAGCAGTGTCCAACTTAATCAGCCCCAGCATTTT
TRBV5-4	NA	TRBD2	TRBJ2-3	CASSRDGGATTDTQYF	TGTGCCAGCAGCCGGGACGGGGGGGCCACCACAGATACGCAGTATTTT
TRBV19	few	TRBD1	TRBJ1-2	CASSRQGISYTF	TGTGCCAGTAGTAGACAGGGTATCAGCTACACCTTC
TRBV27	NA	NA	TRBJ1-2	CASSGGPDYGYTF	TGTGCCAGCAGCGGTGGTCCTGACTATGGCTACACCTTC
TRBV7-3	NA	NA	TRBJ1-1	CASSSSYMNTEAFF	TGTGCCAGCAGCTCCAGTTACATGAACACTGAAGCTTTCTTT
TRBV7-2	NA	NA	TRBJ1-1	CASTIRVETEAFF	TGTGCCAGCACGATCAGGGTGGAAACTGAAGCTTTCTTT
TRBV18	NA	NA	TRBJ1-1	CASSPFGENTEAFF	TGTGCCAGCTCACCATTCGGGGAAAACACTGAAGCTTTCTTT
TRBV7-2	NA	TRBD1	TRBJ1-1	CASRSTGAGTEAFF	TGTGCCAGCAGATCCACAGGGGCGGGCACTGAAGCTTTCTTT